The entry below describes one T cell receptor beta chain. Its antigen remains unidentified. V lost 4 bases, J lost 7 bases, and 17 bases lay in between. This CDR3 has 15 amino acids. From germline, CDR1 is SGHRS and CDR2 YFSETQ. Researchers grouped second doses given at about 4 or about 12 weeks into one pool. These data originate in a study of T cell responses to AZD1222 COVID-19 vaccine. The study's findings and limits: Breadth and depth of Spike-specific TCRs rose after two AZD1222 doses. There were repertoire samples only from the period after the peak T cell response. Donors were chiefly white British, with a greater number of females, and clonal diversity was perhaps underestimated.

Clones were sequenced by immunoSEQ multiplex PCR, and TCRdb holds only the in-frame ones, with some missing. This table has around 100,000 clones, 85% appearing once. This sequence originates from an adult who received the AZD1222 COVID-19 vaccine. The chain combines TRBV5-1 with TRBJ1-4; no firm D call. Here the sequenced sample was peripheral blood, taken 28 days after the second AZD1222 dose. For the CDR3, the DNA is TGCGCCAGCAGCCCCATTCAAGGAGGAGGTGAAAAACTGTTTTTT. It translates to CASSPIQGGGEKLFF.